This TCR beta chain originates from a study of blood T cell repertoires in COVID-19. In the study overall: Sources were T cells, B-cell-depleted T cells, or PBMCs; the material itself was cDNA or gDNA.

The CDR3 consists of 15 residues. Per the germline V gene, CDR1 is SGDLS and CDR2 is YYNGEE. The V segment lost 0 bases and the J segment 5 bases; nucleotides outside the gene matches: 7. Measured with immunoSEQ multiplex PCR; TCRdb has only the in-frame clones, and not every one. The profile shows hundreds of thousands of clones, roughly 84% of them singletons. This clonotype was obtained from a woman between 35 and 50 years old who had recovered from COVID-19. Sequencing used peripheral blood. The chain recombines TRBV9 with TRBJ2-5; 7 bases are shared with TRBD2. The chain's CDR3 is CASSVGLASGETQYF. As DNA, the CDR3 is TGTGCCAGCAGCGTAGGACTAGCCTCGGGGGAGACCCAGTACTTC. Together with reference TRBV9 and TRBJ2-5, the CDR3 gives the full variable domain: DSGVTQTPKHLITATGQRVTLRCSPRSGDLSVYWYQQSLDQGLQFLIQYYNGEERAKGNILERFSAQQFPDLHSELNLSSLELGDSALYFCASSVGLASGETQYFGPGTRLLVL.